A selection of T cell receptor beta chains follows, all from one sample in a study of STAT5B mutations in CD4+ large granular lymphocyte leukemia. Here immunoSEQ multiplex PCR was the method, and the copy in TCRdb shows in-frame clones only, minus some. The top ten clones hold more than 2% of a sample with approximately 35,000 clones, under 80% of them seen once. Sequencing was done on a sample of CD4+ T cells from blood buffy coats. Receptor source: a human donor in good health. Both conserved end residues are part of each CDR3. Fields, in order: V gene, clone size, D gene, J gene, CDR3 protein, CDR3 DNA. The D gene is left open where the match is weak. Clone size is given for some rows only: seen once, a few or many times, or a class if the clone is expanded.

V gene: TRBV5-1
clone size: NA
D gene: TRBD2
J gene: TRBJ2-7
CDR3 protein: CASSLRRRGGSYEQYF
CDR3 DNA: TGCGCCAGCAGCTTGCGTCGGCGGGGGGGATCCTACGAGCAGTACTTC

V gene: TRBV2
clone size: few
D gene: NA
J gene: TRBJ1-2
CDR3 protein: CASSENGDGYTF
CDR3 DNA: TGTGCCAGCAGTGAAAACGGGGATGGCTACACCTTC

V gene: TRBV11-2
clone size: NA
D gene: NA
J gene: TRBJ2-2
CDR3 protein: CASSFRGNTGELFF
CDR3 DNA: TGTGCCAGCAGCTTCCGGGGGAACACCGGGGAGCTGTTTTTT

V gene: TRBV2
clone size: once
D gene: TRBD2
J gene: TRBJ2-1
CDR3 protein: CASRATVAGISYNEQFF
CDR3 DNA: TGTGCCAGCAGGGCTACCGTAGCGGGTATATCCTACAATGAGCAGTTCTTC

V gene: TRBV5-1
clone size: NA
D gene: TRBD1
J gene: TRBJ2-6
CDR3 protein: CASSLVTGDLSGANVLTF
CDR3 DNA: TGCGCCAGCAGCTTGGTGACAGGGGATCTCTCTGGGGCCAACGTCCTGACTTTC

V gene: TRBV30
clone size: NA
D gene: NA
J gene: TRBJ1-2
CDR3 protein: CAWSKGDYGYTF
CDR3 DNA: TGTGCCTGGAGTAAGGGGGACTATGGCTACACCTTC

V gene: TRBV10-1
clone size: NA
D gene: TRBD2
J gene: TRBJ2-3
CDR3 protein: CASSDGIAGGQNTQYF
CDR3 DNA: TGCGCCAGCAGTGACGGGATAGCGGGGGGGCAAAATACGCAGTATTTT

V gene: TRBV18
clone size: once
D gene: NA
J gene: TRBJ2-7
CDR3 protein: CASSPRQGRDEQYF
CDR3 DNA: TGTGCCAGCTCACCACGACAGGGGAGGGACGAGCAGTACTTC

V gene: TRBV7-6
clone size: NA
D gene: NA
J gene: TRBJ1-2
CDR3 protein: CASSLGTLGGGYTF
CDR3 DNA: TGTGCCAGCAGCCTCGGGACCCTGGGGGGTGGCTACACCTTC

V gene: TRBV27
clone size: few
D gene: NA
J gene: TRBJ2-1
CDR3 protein: CASSPKWGYNEQFF
CDR3 DNA: TGTGCCAGCAGTCCCAAGTGGGGATACAATGAGCAGTTCTTC

V gene: TRBV6-6
clone size: once
D gene: NA
J gene: TRBJ1-1
CDR3 protein: CASTSPGNTEAFF
CDR3 DNA: TGTGCCAGCACCTCCCCGGGGAACACTGAAGCTTTCTTT

V gene: TRBV6-1
clone size: NA
D gene: TRBD1
J gene: TRBJ2-1
CDR3 protein: CASSDRYNEQFF
CDR3 DNA: TGTGCCAGCTCGGACAGGTACAATGAGCAGTTCTTC

V gene: TRBV27
clone size: NA
D gene: NA
J gene: TRBJ2-7
CDR3 protein: CASSLRLGASYEQYF
CDR3 DNA: TGTGCCAGCAGTCTCCGGTTAGGGGCCAGCTACGAGCAGTACTTC

V gene: TRBV23-1
clone size: NA
D gene: NA
J gene: TRBJ2-1
CDR3 protein: CASSQSPGQAPRHEQFF
CDR3 DNA: TGCGCCAGCAGTCAATCACCAGGGCAGGCACCCCGCCATGAGCAGTTCTTC

V gene: TRBV4-1
clone size: NA
D gene: NA
J gene: TRBJ2-7
CDR3 protein: CASSEGFADSYEQYF
CDR3 DNA: TGCGCCAGCTCCGAGGGGTTCGCGGACTCTTACGAGCAGTACTTC

V gene: TRBV6-4
clone size: NA
D gene: NA
J gene: TRBJ1-1
CDR3 protein: CASSPLEGGSAEAFF
CDR3 DNA: TGTGCCAGCAGTCCCCTCGAGGGGGGCTCCGCTGAAGCTTTCTTT

V gene: TRBV19
clone size: NA
D gene: NA
J gene: TRBJ1-2
CDR3 protein: CASSETGGYGYTF
CDR3 DNA: TGTGCCAGTAGTGAAACTGGGGGCTATGGCTACACCTTC

V gene: TRBV6-6
clone size: NA
D gene: TRBD1
J gene: TRBJ2-7
CDR3 protein: CASRGRQGSEQYF
CDR3 DNA: TGTGCCAGCAGGGGGCGACAGGGAAGCGAGCAGTACTTC

V gene: TRBV15
clone size: NA
D gene: NA
J gene: TRBJ2-5
CDR3 protein: CATSRGRGLEETQYF
CDR3 DNA: TGTGCCACCAGCAGAGGAAGGGGCCTGGAGGAGACCCAGTACTTC

V gene: TRBV19
clone size: NA
D gene: NA
J gene: TRBJ1-1
CDR3 protein: CASSIRVRDTEAFF
CDR3 DNA: TGTGCCAGTAGTATAAGGGTTCGGGACACTGAAGCTTTCTTT

V gene: TRBV9
clone size: NA
D gene: TRBD1
J gene: TRBJ2-5
CDR3 protein: CASSVLPGTGGETQYF
CDR3 DNA: TGTGCCAGCAGCGTACTCCCAGGGACAGGGGGAGAGACCCAGTACTTC

V gene: TRBV7-6
clone size: few
D gene: NA
J gene: TRBJ1-1
CDR3 protein: CASSLSAQNTEAFF
CDR3 DNA: TGTGCCAGCAGCTTAAGTGCACAGAACACTGAAGCTTTCTTT

V gene: TRBV7-9
clone size: NA
D gene: NA
J gene: TRBJ2-3
CDR3 protein: CASSLARSLPSTDTQYF
CDR3 DNA: TGTGCCAGCAGCTTAGCGCGCTCTCTCCCTAGCACAGATACGCAGTATTTT

V gene: TRBV27
clone size: NA
D gene: NA
J gene: TRBJ1-1
CDR3 protein: CAARGTAEAFF
CDR3 DNA: TGTGCCGCGAGAGGGACGGCCGAAGCTTTCTTT

V gene: TRBV29-1
clone size: NA
D gene: NA
J gene: TRBJ2-7
CDR3 protein: CSVEDQTGREQYF
CDR3 DNA: TGCAGCGTTGAAGATCAGACAGGTCGCGAGCAGTACTTC

V gene: TRBV6-5
clone size: few
D gene: NA
J gene: TRBJ2-2
CDR3 protein: CASSQAGTGELFF
CDR3 DNA: TGTGCCAGCAGTCAGGCGGGCACCGGGGAGCTGTTTTTT

V gene: TRBV6-1
clone size: NA
D gene: NA
J gene: TRBJ1-1
CDR3 protein: CASSEEGTAGMNTEAFF
CDR3 DNA: TGTGCCAGCAGTGAAGAGGGGACGGCCGGCATGAACACTGAAGCTTTCTTT

V gene: TRBV2
clone size: NA
D gene: TRBD1
J gene: TRBJ1-2
CDR3 protein: CASSRDRGVYNYGYTF
CDR3 DNA: TGTGCCAGCAGCCGGGACAGGGGCGTTTATAACTATGGCTACACCTTC

V gene: TRBV4-1
clone size: NA
D gene: NA
J gene: TRBJ2-7
CDR3 protein: CASSRGVTPYEQYF
CDR3 DNA: TGCGCCAGCAGCCGGGGGGTAACGCCCTACGAGCAGTACTTC

V gene: TRBV5-6
clone size: once
D gene: TRBD1
J gene: TRBJ1-2
CDR3 protein: CASRTPGQGAGYTF
CDR3 DNA: TGTGCCAGCAGAACCCCGGGACAGGGTGCTGGCTACACCTTC

V gene: TRBV18
clone size: NA
D gene: NA
J gene: TRBJ1-4
CDR3 protein: CASSPTYGQNEKLFF
CDR3 DNA: TGTGCCAGCTCACCTACCTATGGACAGAATGAAAAACTGTTTTTT

V gene: TRBV19
clone size: once
D gene: TRBD2
J gene: TRBJ2-7
CDR3 protein: CASSTPPGSGRSYEQYF
CDR3 DNA: TGTGCCAGTAGTACCCCCCCGGGTAGCGGGAGGTCCTACGAGCAGTACTTC

V gene: TRBV4-2
clone size: once
D gene: TRBD2
J gene: TRBJ2-1
CDR3 protein: CASSQIPSGTSYNEQFF
CDR3 DNA: TGTGCCAGCAGCCAAATACCAAGCGGGACTTCCTACAATGAGCAGTTCTTC

V gene: TRBV5-1
clone size: few
D gene: NA
J gene: TRBJ2-5
CDR3 protein: CASSFQETQYF
CDR3 DNA: TGCGCCAGCAGCTTTCAAGAGACCCAGTACTTC

V gene: TRBV6-1
clone size: NA
D gene: NA
J gene: TRBJ1-5
CDR3 protein: CASSRTGRSNQPQHF
CDR3 DNA: TGTGCCAGCAGTCGCACAGGGCGAAGCAATCAGCCCCAGCATTTT

V gene: TRBV6-5
clone size: NA
D gene: NA
J gene: TRBJ1-5
CDR3 protein: CASSGGINQPQHF
CDR3 DNA: TGTGCCAGCAGTGGAGGCATCAATCAGCCCCAGCATTTT

V gene: TRBV21-1
clone size: NA
D gene: NA
J gene: TRBJ2-7
CDR3 protein: CASSVSLQGDFPYEQYF
CDR3 DNA: TGTGCCAGCAGCGTAAGTCTGCAGGGGGATTTCCCCTACGAGCAGTACTTC

V gene: TRBV7-2
clone size: once
D gene: TRBD1
J gene: TRBJ1-5
CDR3 protein: CASSGDGTDNQPQHF
CDR3 DNA: TGTGCCAGCAGCGGAGATGGGACAGACAATCAGCCCCAGCATTTT

V gene: TRBV9
clone size: NA
D gene: NA
J gene: TRBJ2-3
CDR3 protein: CASSVGRIGSTARDTQYF
CDR3 DNA: TGTGCCAGCAGCGTAGGGAGAATTGGTAGTACGGCCCGAGATACGCAGTATTTT

V gene: TRBV5-4
clone size: few
D gene: NA
J gene: TRBJ2-1
CDR3 protein: CASSFDSDHNEQFF
CDR3 DNA: TGTGCCAGCAGCTTCGATAGCGATCACAATGAGCAGTTCTTC